The 13 T cell receptor beta chains given below trace back to one sample, sequenced in a study of technical replicates of blood from a handful of donors. Sequencing was performed with immunoSEQ multiplex PCR; in TCRdb, only in-frame clones are kept and a portion is missing. The data hold about 94,000 clones, with approximately 94% observed a single time. The sample was T cells isolated from PBMCs. The source of these receptors is a human donor in good health.

This clone has more than one count but fewer than ten. V and J are TRBV4-1 and TRBJ1-3; D gene uncertain. Germline V gene lookup returns CDR1 MGHRA and CDR2 YSYEKL. Trimming took 1 base from V and 4 from J, leaving 8 bases between them. The CDR3 has 14 amino acids. The CDR3 loop is CASSQGSRGNTIYF. As DNA, the CDR3 is TGCGCCAGCAGCCAAGGGTCCAGGGGAAACACCATATATTTT.

The chain has TRBV5-1 and TRBJ2-6, with no clear D. Trimming stripped 0 bases from V and 0 bases from J, with 7 bases between. Looked up from germline, CDR1 is SGHRS and CDR2 is YFSETQ. The CDR3 consists of 16 residues. The DNA of the CDR3 is TGCGCCAGCAGCTTGGGCGCCTACTCTGGGGCCAACGTCCTGACTTTC. As protein: CASSLGAYSGANVLTF.

The J gene is TRBJ2-7, the V gene TRBV10-2, with 13 bases aligning to TRBD2. Per germline, CDR1 WSHSY and CDR2 SAAADI. Losses at the gene ends were 5 bases for V and 7 bases for J; bases not matched to a gene: 8. This CDR3 has 15 residues. CDR3 coding DNA: TGCGCCAGCAGTTTCGGACTAGCGGGAGTGGGGGAGCAGTACTTC. Its protein is CASSFGLAGVGEQYF.

This chain joins TRBV6-5 and TRBJ2-5; D possibly corresponds to TRBD2 (6 bases). With 2 bases removed from V and 0 bases from J, the gap between germline ends came to 10 bases. The CDR3 sequence is 15 residues long. CDR1 and CDR2 (germline): MNHEY, SVGAGI. The chain's CDR3 is CASSYGGRYQETQYF. CDR3 coding DNA: TGTGCCAGCAGTTACGGGGGGAGGTACCAAGAGACCCAGTACTTC.

This sequence joins TRBV28 and TRBJ2-1, with 7 bases lining up with TRBD2. Trimming removed 7 bases from V and 10 bases from J; junction bases left unmatched: 22. The CDR3 is 17 amino acids. Germline assignment: CDR1 MDHEN and CDR2 SYDVKM. CDR3 in DNA: TGTGCCAGCACCCTCGGTGGGCTAGCGGTCAGATGGGGGGAGCAGTTCTTC. Protein: CASTLGGLAVRWGEQFF.

The chain is built from TRBV5-1 and TRBJ1-4; 7 nucleotides align to TRBD1. CDR1 is SGHRS, CDR2 YFSETQ, per germline. The CDR3 extends over 15 amino acids. Losses at the gene ends were 0 bases for V and 6 bases for J; bases not matched to a gene: 5. Here the CDR3 DNA reads TGCGCCAGCAGCTTGGAGACAGGGATGTATGAAAAACTGTTTTTT. Protein product: CASSLETGMYEKLFF.

This chain links TRBV19 with TRBJ2-7; D remains ambiguous. The length of the CDR3 is 14 residues. CDR1 is LNHDA, CDR2 SQIVND, per germline (reference sequence). The V and J ends lost 5 bases and 0 bases respectively, with 11 bases between them. The CDR3 loop is CASSEPRSSYEQYF. CDR3 in DNA: TGTGCCAGTAGTGAACCGAGAAGCTCCTACGAGCAGTACTTC.

Only one count was recorded for this clone. This chain uses TRBV11-1 with TRBJ1-2; D remains ambiguous. Looked up from germline, CDR1 is SGHAT and CDR2 is FQDESV (reference sequence). This CDR3 has 14 residues. With 2 bases removed from V and 7 bases from J, the gap between germline ends came to 14 bases. CDR3 sequence (DNA): TGTGCCAGCAGCTTATCAGAGGGAATAGGTGGCTACACCTTC. Protein product: CASSLSEGIGGYTF.

On this clone itself: At one end the junction does not follow the germline gene, possibly because of a read error. This chain uses TRBV7-8 with TRBJ1-1; 8 nucleotides agree with TRBD1. Germline CDR1 reads SGHVS; CDR2 reads FQNEAQ. CDR3 length: 17 amino acids. The DNA of the CDR3 is TGTGCCAGCAGATTAGCCGCAGGGGGCGCGATAGACACTGAAGCTTTCTTT. It yields the protein CASRLAAGGAIDTEAFF.

This chain connects TRBV6-1 to TRBJ1-5; D call uncertain. This CDR3 is 13 amino acids long. CDR1 is MNHNS, CDR2 SASEGT, per germline. V was trimmed by 5 bases and J by 6 bases, leaving 11 bases between them. In DNA form, the CDR3 reads TGTGCCAGCAGTCCGGGCGGGGTTCAGCCCCAGCATTTT. Translation: CASSPGGVQPQHF.

The chain joins TRBV10-3 to TRBJ1-5; 7 nucleotides line up with TRBD1. The junction had 14 bases not matched to a gene; V was cut back by 3 bases and J by 0 bases. The CDR3 is 19 residues long. Germline V CDR1 and CDR2: ENHRY, SYGVKD. The CDR3: CAISERYETGTYSNQPQHF. The CDR3 region has the DNA TGTGCCATCAGTGAACGTTACGAGACAGGGACCTATAGCAATCAGCCCCAGCATTTT.

This sequence joins TRBV5-1 and TRBJ2-1; 8 bases map to TRBD2. V was pared by 7 bases and J by 0 bases, with 12 bases of the junction left unmatched. The CDR3 loop spans 17 amino acids. The V gene's germline CDR1 is SGHRS and CDR2 YFSETQ. The CDR3, as DNA: TGCGCCAGCCGAGGCGGGGGGCCCGGGAGCTCCTACAATGAGCAGTTCTTC. This translates into CASRGGGPGSSYNEQFF.

This chain links TRBV10-3 with TRBJ2-7; D unresolved. The CDR3 has 17 residues. Between the trimmed V and J ends, which lost 2 bases and 2 bases, there was a span of 19 bases. The germline CDR1 and CDR2 sequences are ENHRY and SYGVKD. CDR3 coding DNA: TGTGCCATCAGTGAGAATGGCGTGGGCCTGAACACCTACGAGCAGTACTTC. Protein sequence: CAISENGVGLNTYEQYF.